The rows below give T cell receptor beta chains drawn from one sample of a study of shared clonotypes between healthy human individuals. The assay was immunoSEQ multiplex PCR, and TCRdb's table has in-frame clones only and misses some. Of under 2.5 million clones in the sample, approximately 90% were seen once. Sequenced material: naive CD4+ T cells from PBMCs. These receptors came from a man aged 18 to 29 in good health. Some clones in this sample may be carry-over from other donors' samples. CDR3s include the opening cysteine and the closing phenylalanine or tryptophan. A D gene is named only where the DNA matches it firmly. Size is stated for part of the rows, as once, few or many counts, or as a class when the clone is expanded.

TRBJ2-7	TRBD2	TRBV27	.	TGTGCCAGCAGTCAGACACTAGCGGGAGGGCCTCGGGAGCAGTACTTC	CASSQTLAGGPREQYF
TRBJ2-2	.	TRBV7-3	.	TGTGCCAGCAGCTTGTCGGTGCCCGGGGAGCTGTTTTTT	CASSLSVPGELFF
TRBJ2-1	.	TRBV19	.	TGTGCCAGTACCCCGGAAACAACCTTATCCTACAATGAGCAGTTCTTC	CASTPETTLSYNEQFF
TRBJ2-5	TRBD1	TRBV11-2	once	TGTGCCAGCAGCTCCTTCGGACAGGTACAAGAGACCCAGTACTTC	CASSSFGQVQETQYF
TRBJ2-1	TRBD2	TRBV28	.	TGTGCCAGCAGCCTTCGGGGACTAGGGAGGGGGAATGCGTATGAGCAGTTCTTC	CASSLRGLGRGNAYEQFF
TRBJ2-2	TRBD1	TRBV2	.	TGTGCCAGCAGTGAAGGGACAGGGTTGGACGCCGGGGAGCTGTTTTTT	CASSEGTGLDAGELFF
TRBJ2-1	.	TRBV11-2	.	TGTGCCAGCAGCTTAGGGGCCTACAATGAGCAGTTCTTC	CASSLGAYNEQFF
TRBJ2-5	TRBD1	TRBV11-2	.	TGTGCCAGCAGCGATTACAGGGGGCTAGGGGAGACCCAGTACTTC	CASSDYRGLGETQYF
TRBJ2-7	.	TRBV27	.	TGTGCCAGCAGTCAGTATGGAGACTCCTACGAGCAGTACTTC	CASSQYGDSYEQYF
TRBJ1-1	.	TRBV6-5	.	TGTGCCAGCAGTCCGTGGGGCGCCCCGAGTCCCGAAGCTTTCTTT	CASSPWGAPSPEAFF
TRBJ2-3	TRBD2	TRBV28	.	TGTGCCAGCAGTTTATCGCGCGGACTAGCGGGAGATACGCAGTATTTT	CASSLSRGLAGDTQYF
TRBJ2-7	TRBD2	TRBV10-3	.	TGTGCCATCAGTGTAGGCCTAGCGGGAGACGAGCAGTACTTC	CAISVGLAGDEQYF
TRBJ1-5	.	TRBV30	.	TGTGCCTGGAGTGGGGGGCGCGCCCAACCCCAGCATTTT	CAWSGGRAQPQHF
TRBJ2-1	TRBD1	TRBV4-3	.	TGCGCCAGCAGCCAAGTAGGGACAGGGGTTGCGCAGTTCTTC	CASSQVGTGVAQFF
TRBJ2-1	TRBD2	TRBV28	.	TGTGCCAGCAGTTCCTCCGGCGGTGGGAGGGCCTACAATGAGCAGTTCTTC	CASSSSGGGRAYNEQFF
TRBJ2-1	.	TRBV6-6	.	TGTGCCAGCAGCTTACTCGGCGGCTCCTACAATGAGCAGTTCTTC	CASSLLGGSYNEQFF
TRBJ1-2	TRBD1	TRBV27	.	TGTGCCAGCAGTTTTTCAATGGGACAGATCTATGGCTACACCTTC	CASSFSMGQIYGYTF
TRBJ2-2	.	TRBV23-1	.	TGCGCCAGCAGTCGGGGGCCCCCCGGGGAGCTGTTTTTT	CASSRGPPGELFF
TRBJ2-1	TRBD1	TRBV9	once	TGTGCCAGCAGCGTACAGGGGACAGGGTCTTTCGCTTCCTACAATGAGCAGTTCTTC	CASSVQGTGSFASYNEQFF
TRBJ1-5	.	TRBV10-3	.	TGTGCCAAACTGGGGTCGCCCCAGCATTTT	CAKLGSPQHF
TRBJ1-5	.	TRBV28	.	TGTGCCAGCAGAGGAGGGACACAGGTTAGCAATCAGCCCCAGCATTTT	CASRGGTQVSNQPQHF
TRBJ1-1	.	TRBV2	once	TGTGCCAGCAGCCAGGAAATGAACACTGAAGCTTTCTTT	CASSQEMNTEAFF
TRBJ2-1	.	TRBV9	.	TGTGCCAGCAGCGGGAAGGGCGTTCTGGGTTACAATGAGCAGTTCTTC	CASSGKGVLGYNEQFF
TRBJ2-7	.	TRBV5-1	.	TGCGCCAGCAGCTTGTCGGCAGGGTATAGGTACGAGCAGTACTTC	CASSLSAGYRYEQYF
TRBJ2-3	.	TRBV30	.	TGTGCCTGGAGCTGGCTACCGACTGCAGATACGCAGTATTTT	CAWSWLPTADTQYF
TRBJ2-2	.	TRBV6-5	.	TGTGCCAGCAGTTACAGGCAGACGAACACCGGGGAGCTGTTTTTT	CASSYRQTNTGELFF
TRBJ2-2	TRBD2	TRBV28	.	TGTGCCAGCAGCCTAGCGGGAGTTGGTACCGGGGAGCTGTTTTTT	CASSLAGVGTGELFF
TRBJ2-5	.	TRBV7-2	.	TGTGCCAGCAGCTTGACTCTTGAGACCCAGTACTTC	CASSLTLETQYF
TRBJ1-5	.	TRBV28	.	TGTGCCAGCGGAAGGGGCCCGGTAGGTAACAATCAGCCCCAGCATTTT	CASGRGPVGNNQPQHF
TRBJ2-1	TRBD1	TRBV11-2	.	TGTGCCAGCAGCCCAGGGGGGACAGGGGGTAGGAATGAGCAGTTCTTC	CASSPGGTGGRNEQFF
TRBJ2-5	.	TRBV9	.	TGTGCCAGCAGCGTAGGATATGGGGGGACAGCCCAAGAGACCCAGTACTTC	CASSVGYGGTAQETQYF
TRBJ1-2	.	TRBV5-4	.	TGTGCCAGCAGCTTTACCCCGGGGATTGGCTACACCTTC	CASSFTPGIGYTF
TRBJ1-3	.	TRBV7-7	.	TGTGCCAGCAGCCCAGGACCGCGCTCTGGAAACACCATATATTTT	CASSPGPRSGNTIYF
TRBJ2-7	TRBD1	TRBV6-1	.	TGTGCCAGCATCATTCAGACAGGGTTAGTCACCGAGCAGTACTTC	CASIIQTGLVTEQYF
TRBJ2-1	.	TRBV6-1	.	TGTGCCAGCAGAATCGGACAGCTTGATGAGCAGTTCTTC	CASRIGQLDEQFF
TRBJ1-3	.	TRBV6-1	.	TGTGCCAGCAGTGAAAACCCGGGTCCATTAAGCTCTGGAAACACCATATATTTT	CASSENPGPLSSGNTIYF
TRBJ2-7	.	TRBV11-2	.	TGTGCCAGCAGCTCCAACCGGGTGGGCAGGCCCTCCTACGAGCAGTACTTC	CASSSNRVGRPSYEQYF
TRBJ2-1	.	TRBV28	.	TGTGCCAGCAGTTCCTCTTCGCGCTCCGCTGGGGAGCAGTTCTTC	CASSSSSRSAGEQFF
TRBJ2-3	.	TRBV13	.	TGTGCCAGCAGCTCAATAGCGGAAACAGATACGCAGTATTTT	CASSSIAETDTQYF
TRBJ1-1	.	TRBV14	.	TGTGCCAGCAGCCAAGACTACAGGGTTGGTGAAGCTTTCTTT	CASSQDYRVGEAFF
TRBJ1-3	.	TRBV19	.	TGTGCCAGTAGTATACAGGACAGCTCTGGAAACACCATATATTTT	CASSIQDSSGNTIYF
TRBJ2-7	.	TRBV30	.	TGTGCCTGGAGTATATCGGGTAGCTCCTACGAGCAGTACTTC	CAWSISGSSYEQYF
TRBJ2-1	TRBD2	TRBV28	.	TGTGCCAGCCGGACTAGCGGGAGGGACTACAATGAGCAGTTCTTC	CASRTSGRDYNEQFF
TRBJ2-7	TRBD1	TRBV18	.	TGTGCCAGCTCACCACGGATAGGGACAGGGGGTCACGAGCAGTACTTC	CASSPRIGTGGHEQYF
TRBJ2-3	.	TRBV9	.	TGTGCCAGCAGCGTAGCTGCGGCGGGAGATACGCAGTATTTT	CASSVAAAGDTQYF
TRBJ1-1	.	TRBV7-9	.	TGTGCCAGCAGCCACGACCGTCTTGAAGCTTTCTTT	CASSHDRLEAFF
TRBJ2-7	TRBD1	TRBV7-9	.	TGTGCCAGCAGCCGAGGGGGACAGGGGATGCAGTACTTC	CASSRGGQGMQYF
TRBJ1-2	TRBD1	TRBV7-2	.	TGTGCCAGCAGCACCCGGGCGGACAGGGGGTGGGGTGGCTACACCTTC	CASSTRADRGWGGYTF
TRBJ2-5	.	TRBV5-1	.	TGCGCCAGCAGCTTGGGGGCGGTCCGGGGGACCCAGTACTTC	CASSLGAVRGTQYF
TRBJ2-7	.	TRBV19	.	TGTGCCAGTAGTACGGGACGTTATCTCCCCTACGAGCAGTACTTC	CASSTGRYLPYEQYF
TRBJ2-5	.	TRBV5-5	.	TGTGCCAGCAGCCTTGTGGGCAGGACCCAAGAGACCCAGTACTTC	CASSLVGRTQETQYF
TRBJ2-7	.	TRBV5-1	.	TGCGCCAGCAGCTTGGTAGGAGACAGCTCCTACGAGCAGTACTTC	CASSLVGDSSYEQYF
TRBJ1-5	.	TRBV28	.	TGTGCCAGCAGTTTACGAGCTCCGTATAGCAATCAGCCCCAGCATTTT	CASSLRAPYSNQPQHF
TRBJ1-1	TRBD1	TRBV5-5	.	TGTGCCAGCAGCACCCGGGACAGGGGATCCACTGAAGCTTTCTTT	CASSTRDRGSTEAFF
TRBJ1-5	.	TRBV30	.	TGTGCCTGGAGTGGGGACAATAGCAATCAGCCCCAGCATTTT	CAWSGDNSNQPQHF
TRBJ1-2	.	TRBV7-2	.	TGTGCCAGCAGCCCAGACCCCGGACTGAGAGCTAACTATGGCTACACCTTC	CASSPDPGLRANYGYTF
TRBJ2-3	.	TRBV27	.	TGTGCCAGCAGGAGACTAGGACCCAGCCCCCGCACAGATACGCAGTATTTT	CASRRLGPSPRTDTQYF
TRBJ2-5	.	TRBV4-1	.	TGCGCCAGCAGCCTAGGGGGAGGGCCGGATGGTGAGACCCAGTACTTC	CASSLGGGPDGETQYF
TRBJ1-2	.	TRBV19	.	TGTGCCAGTAGTGGACAGCCTGTCTATGGCTACACCTTC	CASSGQPVYGYTF
TRBJ1-1	TRBD1	TRBV11-2	.	TGTGCCAGCAGCTTACAGGGGGCGAACACTGAAGCTTTCTTT	CASSLQGANTEAFF